The 2 T cell receptor beta chains below all came from one sample that was sequenced in a study of blood T cell repertoires in COVID-19. Libraries were prepared by immunoSEQ multiplex PCR; TCRdb keeps only in-frame clonotypes and omits some of them. This table holds 81,000 or so clones, roughly 85% found once. The source material was peripheral blood. These receptors came from a man aged 45 to 65 with COVID-19, enrolled during active disease.

The chain is built from TRBV4-1 and TRBJ1-1; weak D call: TRBD1 (6 bases). The CDR3 is 15 residues long. The V end was cut by 0 bases, the J end by 7 bases, with 15 bases between. The V gene's germline CDR1 is MGHRA and CDR2 YSYEKL. The DNA for the CDR3 is TGCGCCAGCAGCCAAGAGTCAACAGGGTTTTTTGAAGCTTTCTTT. Protein sequence: CASSQESTGFFEAFF.

The rearrangement uses TRBV6-1 and TRBJ2-7, with TRBD1 identical over 7 bases. Germline assignment: CDR1 MNHNS and CDR2 SASEGT. The CDR3 has 15 residues. After removal of 1 base from V and 4 bases from J, the junction contained 7 bases not matched to a gene. DNA for the CDR3: TGTGCCAGCAGTGAAGAGGGTTCAGGGGGATACGAGCAGTACTTC. It encodes CASSEEGSGGYEQYF.